A selection of T cell receptor beta chains follows, all from one sample in a study of shared clonotypes between healthy human individuals. Sequenced by immunoSEQ multiplex PCR; TCRdb stores in-frame clones only, minus some. The sample has 2 million to 2.5 million clones; 92% are singletons. The source material was naive CD4+ T cells from PBMCs. Source of these receptors: a man aged 18 to 35 in good health. Some clones in this sample may be carry-over from other donors' samples. The CDR3 runs from the conserved cysteine through the conserved F or W.

v_call cdr3_aa
TRBV29-1 CSVLSGANVLTF
TRBV6-5 CASSYAGYEQYF
TRBV14 CASSELAANYNEQFF
TRBV25-1 CASSVLGNSPLHF
TRBV25-1 CASSDGVVDHQPQHF
TRBV10-1 CASSVSRAYEQYF
TRBV6-1 CASSARTGGNTIYF
TRBV5-1 CASRGTGLRETQYF
TRBV27 CASSERGLAGVRETQYF
TRBV14 CASSREGYYGYTF
TRBV5-1 CASSEPGQGVKLFF
TRBV5-1 CASSLGSTDTQYF
TRBV28 CASCRGGGSDYGYTF
TRBV7-3 CASSFDRGPYEQYF
TRBV2 CASKDRGSKNIQYF
TRBV9 CASSRQGLAGGPQFF
TRBV5-4 CASSTRAGTGYGYTF
TRBV11-2 CASSSARFSGNTIYF
TRBV6-6 CASSLRQGVSYEQYF
TRBV29-1 CSAPGTATYEQYF
TRBV5-1 CASSSGSGPGEKLFF
TRBV4-1 CASSQEASGISYEQYF
TRBV7-8 CASSLVAGSYEQYF
TRBV30 CAWSGRETQYF
TRBV7-2 CASSLVYEQFF
TRBV7-2 CASTAGTGGQVGNSPLHF
TRBV5-4 CASSLAGRGQIGELFF
TRBV18 CASSPTTGNTIYF